Listed below are T cell receptor beta chains from one sample, sequenced in a study of cytomegalovirus exposure and HLA in healthy donors. Sequenced by immunoSEQ multiplex PCR; TCRdb stores in-frame clones only, minus some. In the table there are 150,000 to 200,000 clones, approximately 72% of which are singletons. Source material: PBMCs. These receptors were collected from a man aged 35-49 years in good health and CMV-seropositive. Both conserved end residues are part of each CDR3. The order of the fields is clone size, V gene, D gene, J gene, CDR3 protein, CDR3 DNA. The D gene is left open where the match is weak. The size of a clone is reported for some rows only, either as once, few or many, or as a class for expanded clones.

NA	TRBV5-4	NA	TRBJ2-1	CASSPVSSYNEQFF	TGTGCCAGCAGTCCAGTAAGCTCCTACAATGAGCAGTTCTTC
NA	TRBV5-1	TRBD1	TRBJ1-1	CASSRTGGVDTEAFF	TGCGCCAGCAGCCGGACAGGGGGCGTAGACACTGAAGCTTTCTTT
once	TRBV27	NA	TRBJ1-2	CASSPRDGYGYTF	TGTGCCAGCAGTCCGCGGGACGGATATGGCTACACCTTC
NA	TRBV9	NA	TRBJ1-2	CASSVEWGQGGYTF	TGTGCCAGCAGCGTAGAGTGGGGGCAGGGAGGCTACACCTTC
NA	TRBV7-2	TRBD2	TRBJ2-7	CASSLIGLAGGYEQYF	TGTGCCAGCAGCTTAATAGGACTAGCGGGGGGCTACGAGCAGTACTTC
NA	TRBV5-1	TRBD1	TRBJ2-7	CASTLGQGLDEQYF	TGCGCCAGCACCTTGGGACAGGGGTTAGACGAGCAGTACTTC
NA	TRBV7-2	NA	TRBJ2-7	CASSLWEGESYEQYF	TGTGCCAGCAGCTTATGGGAGGGGGAGTCCTACGAGCAGTACTTC
few	TRBV5-4	TRBD1	TRBJ1-1	CASGQGARGMNTEAFF	TGTGCCAGCGGCCAGGGGGCCAGGGGGATGAACACTGAAGCTTTCTTT
NA	TRBV7-2	TRBD2	TRBJ2-2	CASRTSGTNTGELFF	TGTGCCAGCAGAACTAGCGGGACTAACACCGGGGAGCTGTTTTTT
NA	TRBV6-6	TRBD1	TRBJ2-2	CASSYARGGAPGELFF	TGTGCCAGCAGTTATGCCCGAGGGGGCGCACCCGGGGAGCTGTTTTTT